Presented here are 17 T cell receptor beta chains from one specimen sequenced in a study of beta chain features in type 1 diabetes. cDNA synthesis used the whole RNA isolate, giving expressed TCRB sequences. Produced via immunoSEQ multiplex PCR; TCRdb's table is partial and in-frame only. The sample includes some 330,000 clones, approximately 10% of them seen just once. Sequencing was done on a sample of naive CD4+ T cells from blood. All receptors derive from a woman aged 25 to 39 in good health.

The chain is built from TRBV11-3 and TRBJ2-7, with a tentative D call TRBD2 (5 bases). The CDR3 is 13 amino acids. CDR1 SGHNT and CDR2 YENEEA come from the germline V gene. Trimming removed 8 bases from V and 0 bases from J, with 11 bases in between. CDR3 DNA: TGTGCCAGCGGACTGAATCCCTCCTACGAGCAGTACTTC. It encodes CASGLNPSYEQYF.

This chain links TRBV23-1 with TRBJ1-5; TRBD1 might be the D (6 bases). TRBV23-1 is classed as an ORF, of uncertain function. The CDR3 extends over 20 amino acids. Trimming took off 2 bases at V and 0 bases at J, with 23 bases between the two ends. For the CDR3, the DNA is TGCGCCAGCAGTCAAAGTGCGGGGGCCCACACGGTTAATAGCAATCAGCCCCAGCATTTT. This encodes CASSQSAGAHTVNSNQPQHF.

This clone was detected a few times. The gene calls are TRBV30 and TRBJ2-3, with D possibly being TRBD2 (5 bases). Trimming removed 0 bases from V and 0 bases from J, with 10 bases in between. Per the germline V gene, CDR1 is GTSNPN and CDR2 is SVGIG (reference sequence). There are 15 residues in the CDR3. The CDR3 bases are TGTGCCTGGAGTGTACAGAGGGTCAGCACAGATACGCAGTATTTT. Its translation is CAWSVQRVSTDTQYF.

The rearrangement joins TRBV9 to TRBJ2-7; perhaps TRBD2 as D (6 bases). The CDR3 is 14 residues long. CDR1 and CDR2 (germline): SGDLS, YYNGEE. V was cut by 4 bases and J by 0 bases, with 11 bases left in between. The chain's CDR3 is CASSHSGDSYEQYF. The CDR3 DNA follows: TGTGCCAGCAGCCATAGCGGAGACTCCTACGAGCAGTACTTC. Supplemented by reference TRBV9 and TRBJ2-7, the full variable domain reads DSGVTQTPKHLITATGQRVTLRCSPRSGDLSVYWYQQSLDQGLQFLIQYYNGEERAKGNILERFSAQQFPDLHSELNLSSLELGDSALYFCASSHSGDSYEQYFGPGTRLTVT.

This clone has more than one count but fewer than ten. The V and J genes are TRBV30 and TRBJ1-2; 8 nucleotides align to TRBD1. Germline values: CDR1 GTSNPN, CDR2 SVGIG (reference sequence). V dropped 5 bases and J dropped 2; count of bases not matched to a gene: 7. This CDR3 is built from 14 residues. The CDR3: CAWAPDRVNYGYTF. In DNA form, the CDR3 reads TGTGCCTGGGCTCCGGACAGGGTCAACTATGGCTACACCTTC.

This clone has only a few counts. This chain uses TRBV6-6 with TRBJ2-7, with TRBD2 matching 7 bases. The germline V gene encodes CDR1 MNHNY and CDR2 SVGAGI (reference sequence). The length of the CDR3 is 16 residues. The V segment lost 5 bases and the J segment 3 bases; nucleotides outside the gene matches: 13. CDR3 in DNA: TGTGCCAGCAGTCCCCTAGCGGAGGCGACCTTCTACGAGCAGTACTTC. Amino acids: CASSPLAEATFYEQYF.

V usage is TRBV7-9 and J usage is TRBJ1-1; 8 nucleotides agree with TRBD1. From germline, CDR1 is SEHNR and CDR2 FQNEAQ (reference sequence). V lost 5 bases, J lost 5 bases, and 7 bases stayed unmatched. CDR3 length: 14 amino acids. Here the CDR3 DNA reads TGTGCCAGCAGCCCCGGACAGGGCGAGACTGAAGCTTTCTTT. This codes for CASSPGQGETEAFF.

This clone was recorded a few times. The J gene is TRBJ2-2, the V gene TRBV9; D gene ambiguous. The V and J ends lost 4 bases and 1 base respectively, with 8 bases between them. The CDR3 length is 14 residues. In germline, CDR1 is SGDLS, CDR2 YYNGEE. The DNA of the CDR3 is TGTGCCAGCAGCTCATACAGGAACACCGGGGAGCTGTTTTTT. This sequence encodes CASSSYRNTGELFF.

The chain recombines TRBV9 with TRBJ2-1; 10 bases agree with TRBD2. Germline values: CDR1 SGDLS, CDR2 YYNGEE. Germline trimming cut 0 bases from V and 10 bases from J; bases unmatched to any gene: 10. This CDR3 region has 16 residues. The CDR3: CASSVGLAGAPWEQFF. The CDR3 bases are TGTGCCAGCAGCGTAGGTCTAGCGGGGGCCCCGTGGGAGCAGTTCTTC.

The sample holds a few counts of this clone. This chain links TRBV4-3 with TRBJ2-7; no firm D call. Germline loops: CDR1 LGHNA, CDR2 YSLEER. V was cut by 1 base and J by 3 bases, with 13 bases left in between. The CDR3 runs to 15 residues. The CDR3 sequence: CASSQALLIDYEQYF. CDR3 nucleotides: TGCGCCAGCAGCCAAGCCCTCCTAATTGACTACGAGCAGTACTTC.

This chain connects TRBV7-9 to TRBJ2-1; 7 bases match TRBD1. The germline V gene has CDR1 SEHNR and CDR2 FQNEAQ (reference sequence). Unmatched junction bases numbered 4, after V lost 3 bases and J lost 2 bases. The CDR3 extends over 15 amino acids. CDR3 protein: CASSFTGQAYNEQFF. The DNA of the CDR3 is TGTGCCAGCAGCTTCACCGGACAGGCCTACAATGAGCAGTTCTTC.

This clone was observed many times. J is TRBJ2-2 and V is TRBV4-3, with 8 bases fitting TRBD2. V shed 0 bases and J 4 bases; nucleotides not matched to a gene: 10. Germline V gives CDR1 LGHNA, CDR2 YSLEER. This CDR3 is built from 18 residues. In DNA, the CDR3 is TGCGCCAGCAGCCAAGATCGCGGGAGGATTGGAGGCACCGGGGAGCTGTTTTTT. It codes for CASSQDRGRIGGTGELFF.

CDR3 sequence: CASSQGTDSYEQYF. The CDR3, as DNA: TGTGCCAGCTCACAAGGGACAGACTCCTACGAGCAGTACTTC. V is TRBV18 and J is TRBJ2-7; 7 bases agree with TRBD1. Germline-derived CDR1 and CDR2 are KGHSH and LQKENI. The CDR3 contains 14 residues. Losses at the gene ends were 4 bases for V and 0 bases for J; bases not matched to a gene: 3.

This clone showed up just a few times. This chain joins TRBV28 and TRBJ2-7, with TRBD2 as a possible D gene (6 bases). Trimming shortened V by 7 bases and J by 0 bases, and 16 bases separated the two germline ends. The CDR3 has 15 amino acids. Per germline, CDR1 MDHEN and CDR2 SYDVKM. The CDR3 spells CASKTRGVSSYEQYF. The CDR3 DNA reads TGTGCCAGCAAGACACGCGGGGTAAGCTCCTACGAGCAGTACTTC.

In DNA, the CDR3 is TGTGCCAGCAGCTTACGGAGCTCTGGGGCCAACGTCCTGACTTTC. It translates to CASSLRSSGANVLTF. The chain links TRBV11-2 to TRBJ2-6, with no clear D. The CDR3 loop spans 15 amino acids. The ends were cut back, 2 bases at V and 0 bases at J, with 5 bases in the middle. Germline V gene lookup returns CDR1 SGHAT and CDR2 FQNNGV.

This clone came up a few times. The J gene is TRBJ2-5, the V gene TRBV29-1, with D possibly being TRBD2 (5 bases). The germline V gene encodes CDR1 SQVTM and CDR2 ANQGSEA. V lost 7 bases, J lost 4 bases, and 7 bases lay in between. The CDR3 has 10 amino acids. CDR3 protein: CSARVETQYF. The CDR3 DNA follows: TGCAGCGCGAGGGTAGAGACCCAGTACTTC.

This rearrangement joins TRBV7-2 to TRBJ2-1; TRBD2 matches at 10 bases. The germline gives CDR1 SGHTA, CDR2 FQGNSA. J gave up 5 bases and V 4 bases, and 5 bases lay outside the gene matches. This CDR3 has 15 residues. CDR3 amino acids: CASSSRTSGNNEQFF. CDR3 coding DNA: TGTGCCAGCAGCTCAAGGACTAGCGGAAACAATGAGCAGTTCTTC. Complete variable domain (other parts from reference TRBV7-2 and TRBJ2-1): GAGVSQSPSNKVTEKGKDVELRCDPISGHTALYWYRQSLGQGLEFLIYFQGNSAPDKSGLPSDRFSAERTGGSVSTLTIQRTQQEDSAVYLCASSSRTSGNNEQFFGPGTRLTVL.